This T cell receptor beta chain comes out of a study of T cell repertoires in cytomegalovirus infection. This CDR3 spans 14 amino acids. Germline CDR1 is SGHTA and CDR2 is FQGNSA. The ends were cut back, 5 bases at V and 6 bases at J, with 17 bases in the middle. TCRdb itself ran the reads through MiXCR, one entry per CDR3 protein. The table records 110,000 or so distinct CDR3 sequences, under 35% of them present only once. This clonotype was seen many times. Its specificity is not known. This chain connects TRBV7-2 to TRBJ2-7; possibly TRBD1 or TRBD2 for D (6 bases each). This receptor was obtained from a human donor in good health (CMV status not recorded). Some clones in this sample may be carry-over from other donors' samples. Material: CD8+ T cells from cultured PBMCs, obtained from culture after CMV antigen stimulation. CDR3 in amino acids: CASSLDSMGGEQYF. In nucleotides, the CDR3 is TGTGCCAGCAGCCTGGACAGTATGGGGGGCGAGCAGTACTTC.